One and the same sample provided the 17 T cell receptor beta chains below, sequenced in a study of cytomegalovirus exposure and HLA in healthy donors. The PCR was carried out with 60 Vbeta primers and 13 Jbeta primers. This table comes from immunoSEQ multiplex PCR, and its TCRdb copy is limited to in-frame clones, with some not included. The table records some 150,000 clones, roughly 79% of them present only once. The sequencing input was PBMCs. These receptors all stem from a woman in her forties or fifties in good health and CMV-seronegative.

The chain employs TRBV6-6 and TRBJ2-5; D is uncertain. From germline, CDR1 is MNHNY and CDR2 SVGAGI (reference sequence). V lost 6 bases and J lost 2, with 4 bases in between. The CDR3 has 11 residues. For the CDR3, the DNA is TGTGCCAGCAGATATCAAGAGACCCAGTACTTC. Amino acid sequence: CASRYQETQYF.

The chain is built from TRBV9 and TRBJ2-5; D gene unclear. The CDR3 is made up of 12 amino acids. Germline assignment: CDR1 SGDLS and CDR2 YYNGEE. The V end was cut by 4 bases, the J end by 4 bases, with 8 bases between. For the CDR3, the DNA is TGTGCCAGCAGCTTGACGGGAGAGACCCAGTACTTC. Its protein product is CASSLTGETQYF. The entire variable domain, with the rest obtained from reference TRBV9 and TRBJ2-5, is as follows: DSGVTQTPKHLITATGQRVTLRCSPRSGDLSVYWYQQSLDQGLQFLIQYYNGEERAKGNILERFSAQQFPDLHSELNLSSLELGDSALYFCASSLTGETQYFGPGTRLLVL.

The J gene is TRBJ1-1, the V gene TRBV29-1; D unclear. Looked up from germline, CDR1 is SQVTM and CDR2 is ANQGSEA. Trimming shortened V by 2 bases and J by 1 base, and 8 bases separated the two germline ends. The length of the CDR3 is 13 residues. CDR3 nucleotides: TGCAGCGTTGAAACAGAGAGGAACACTGAAGCTTTCTTT. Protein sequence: CSVETERNTEAFF.

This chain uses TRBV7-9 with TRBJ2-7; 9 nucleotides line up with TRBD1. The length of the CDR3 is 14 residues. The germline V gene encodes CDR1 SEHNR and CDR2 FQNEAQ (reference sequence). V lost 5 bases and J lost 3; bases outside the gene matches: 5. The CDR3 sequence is CASSLRTGVYEQYF. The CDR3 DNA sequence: TGTGCCAGCAGCCTGAGGACAGGGGTCTACGAGCAGTACTTC.

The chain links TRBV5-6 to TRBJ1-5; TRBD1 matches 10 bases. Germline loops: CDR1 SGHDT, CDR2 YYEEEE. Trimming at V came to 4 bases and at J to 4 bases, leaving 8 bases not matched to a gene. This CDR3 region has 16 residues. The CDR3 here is CASSKVGQGSNQPQHF. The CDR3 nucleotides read TGTGCCAGCAGCAAAGTGGGACAGGGGAGTAATCAGCCCCAGCATTTT. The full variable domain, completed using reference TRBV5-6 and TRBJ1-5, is DAGVTQSPTHLIKTRGQQVTLRCSPKSGHDTVSWYQQALGQGPQFIFQYYEEEERQRGNFPDRFSGHQFPNYSSELNVNALLLGDSALYLCASSKVGQGSNQPQHFGDGTRLSIL.

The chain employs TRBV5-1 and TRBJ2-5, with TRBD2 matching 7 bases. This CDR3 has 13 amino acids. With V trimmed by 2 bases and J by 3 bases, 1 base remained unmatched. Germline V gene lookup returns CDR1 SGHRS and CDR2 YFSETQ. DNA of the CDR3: TGCGCCAGCAGCTTACGGGGGGAAGAGACCCAGTACTTC. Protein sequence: CASSLRGEETQYF.

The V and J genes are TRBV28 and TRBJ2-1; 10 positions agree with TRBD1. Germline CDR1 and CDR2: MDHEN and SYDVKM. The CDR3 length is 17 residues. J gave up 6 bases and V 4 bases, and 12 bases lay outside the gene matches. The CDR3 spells CASSSRDRGRKANEQFF. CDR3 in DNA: TGTGCCAGCAGTTCCCGCGACAGGGGGCGCAAAGCCAATGAGCAGTTCTTC.

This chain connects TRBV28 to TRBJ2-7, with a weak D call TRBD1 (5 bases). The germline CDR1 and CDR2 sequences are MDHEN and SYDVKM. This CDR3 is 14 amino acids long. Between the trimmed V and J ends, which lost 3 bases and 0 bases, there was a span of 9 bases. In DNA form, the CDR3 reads TGTGCCAGCAGTTTGGGGCTCAGCTCCTACGAGCAGTACTTC. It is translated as CASSLGLSSYEQYF.

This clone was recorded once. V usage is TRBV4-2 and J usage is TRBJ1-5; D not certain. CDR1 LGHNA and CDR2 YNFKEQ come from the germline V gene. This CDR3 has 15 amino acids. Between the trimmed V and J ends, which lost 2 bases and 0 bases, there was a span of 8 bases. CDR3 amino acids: CASSQRLTSNQPQHF. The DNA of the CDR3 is TGTGCCAGCAGCCAAAGACTCACTAGCAATCAGCCCCAGCATTTT.

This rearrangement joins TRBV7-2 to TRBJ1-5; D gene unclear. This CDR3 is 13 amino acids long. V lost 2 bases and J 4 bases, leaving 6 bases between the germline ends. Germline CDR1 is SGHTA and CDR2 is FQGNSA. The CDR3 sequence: CASSLTRNQPQHF. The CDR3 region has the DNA TGTGCCAGCAGCTTAACCAGAAATCAGCCCCAGCATTTT.

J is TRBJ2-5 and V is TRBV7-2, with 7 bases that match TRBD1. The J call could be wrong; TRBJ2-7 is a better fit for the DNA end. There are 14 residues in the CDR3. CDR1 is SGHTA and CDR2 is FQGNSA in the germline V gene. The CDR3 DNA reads TGTGCCAGCAGCACCACGGGACAGACCTACGAGCAGTACTTC. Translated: CASSTTGQTYEQYF.

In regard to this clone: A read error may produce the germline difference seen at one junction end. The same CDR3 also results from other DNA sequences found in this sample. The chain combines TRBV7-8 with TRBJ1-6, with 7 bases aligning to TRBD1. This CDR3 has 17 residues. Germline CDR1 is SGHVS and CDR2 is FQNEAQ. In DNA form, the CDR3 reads TGTGCCAGCAGCCCATATACAGGGGCCCAGCTTAATTCGCCCCTCCACTTT. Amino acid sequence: CASSPYTGAQLNSPLHF.

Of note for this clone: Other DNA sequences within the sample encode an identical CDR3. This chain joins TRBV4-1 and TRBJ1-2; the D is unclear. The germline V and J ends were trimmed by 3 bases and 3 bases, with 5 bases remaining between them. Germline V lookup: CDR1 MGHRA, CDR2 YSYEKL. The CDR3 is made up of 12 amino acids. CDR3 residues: CASSHSDYGYTF. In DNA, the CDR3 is TGCGCCAGCAGCCATTCCGACTATGGCTACACCTTC.

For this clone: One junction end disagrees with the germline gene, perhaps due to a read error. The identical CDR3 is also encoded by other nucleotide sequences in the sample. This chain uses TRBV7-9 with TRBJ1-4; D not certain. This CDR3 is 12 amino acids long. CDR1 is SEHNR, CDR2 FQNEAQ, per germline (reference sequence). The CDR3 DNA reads TGTTCCAGCAGCTTAACGGGTGAAAAACTGTTTTTT. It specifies CSSSLTGEKLFF.

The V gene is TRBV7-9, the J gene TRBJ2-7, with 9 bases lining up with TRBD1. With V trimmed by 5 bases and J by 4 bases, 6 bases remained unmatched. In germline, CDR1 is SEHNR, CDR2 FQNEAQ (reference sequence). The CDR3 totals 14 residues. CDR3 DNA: TGTGCCAGCAGCCTGGCCGGGACAGGGTACGAGCAGTACTTC. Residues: CASSLAGTGYEQYF.

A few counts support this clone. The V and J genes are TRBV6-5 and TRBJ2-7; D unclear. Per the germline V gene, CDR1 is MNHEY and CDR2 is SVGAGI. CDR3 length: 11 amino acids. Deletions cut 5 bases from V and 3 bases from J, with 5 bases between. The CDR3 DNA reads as TGTGCCAGCAGTCCTTTCTACGAGCAGTACTTC. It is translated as CASSPFYEQYF.

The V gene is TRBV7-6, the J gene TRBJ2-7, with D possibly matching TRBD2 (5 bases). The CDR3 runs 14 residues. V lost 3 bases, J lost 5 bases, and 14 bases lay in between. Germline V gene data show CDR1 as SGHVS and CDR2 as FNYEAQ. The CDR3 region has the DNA TGTGCCAGCAGCTTCGATACGGGAAGCGACGAGCAGTACTTC. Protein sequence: CASSFDTGSDEQYF.